A selection of T cell receptor beta chains follows, all from one sample in a study of spatial heterogeneity in lung cancer. MiXCR was run by TCRdb on the 5' RACE reads, yielding one entry per CDR3 protein. The repertoire holds about 38,000 distinct CDR3 sequences, with around 7.5% as singletons. The sequences come from PBMCs, collected at surgery. The receptors were sampled from a male donor with early-stage non-small cell lung cancer. The CDR3 runs from the conserved cysteine through the conserved F or W. The D gene is left open where the match is weak. The size field is filled for only some rows; it gives once, few, many or a size class.

TRBJ1-1	TRBV9	few	NA	CASSFLDTNTEAFF	TGTGCCAGCAGCTTCTTGGACACGAACACTGAAGCTTTCTTT
TRBJ2-7	TRBV6-2/TRBV6-3	many	NA	CASSYPIWVEQYF	TGTGCCAGCAGTTATCCGATTTGGGTCGAGCAGTACTTC
TRBJ2-3	TRBV20-1	NA	TRBD1	CSAPDRFLTDTQYF	TGCAGTGCCCCGGACAGGTTCCTCACAGATACGCAGTATTTT
TRBJ1-5	TRBV6-1	many	NA	CASSERPGGSQPQHF	TGTGCCAGCAGTGAACGCCCGGGAGGCAGTCAGCCCCAGCATTTT
TRBJ1-4	TRBV28	many	NA	CASSYHLERWEKLFF	TGTGCCAGCAGCTATCACCTAGAACGTTGGGAAAAACTGTTTTTT
TRBJ1-5	TRBV20-1	many	NA	CSARGHRGNQPQHF	TGCAGTGCTAGAGGCCACAGAGGCAATCAGCCCCAGCATTTT
TRBJ2-7	TRBV7-3	many	TRBD1	CASSPQGASSYEQYF	TGTGCCAGCAGCCCACAGGGGGCTAGCTCCTACGAGCAGTACTTC
TRBJ1-4	TRBV20-1	few	NA	CSARDRGALDEKLFF	TGCAGTGCTAGAGATCGGGGGGCTTTGGATGAAAAACTGTTTTTT
TRBJ1-1	TRBV29-1	many	TRBD1	CSVAAGQGLGTEAFF	TGCAGCGTCGCCGCGGGACAGGGGTTGGGCACTGAAGCTTTCTTT
TRBJ2-2	TRBV2	many	NA	CASTLTGSTGELFF	TGTGCCAGCACTCTCACAGGGTCGACCGGGGAGCTGTTTTTT
TRBJ2-5	TRBV5-1	few	TRBD2	CASSPGTISQETQYF	TGCGCCAGCAGCCCGGGGACTATTTCCCAAGAGACCCAGTACTTC
TRBJ1-1	TRBV20-1	many	TRBD1	CSARDPGQGATTEAFF	TGCAGTGCTAGAGATCCGGGACAGGGGGCGACCACTGAAGCTTTCTTT
TRBJ2-7	TRBV20-1	many	NA	CSARDRGFEQYF	TGCAGTGCTAGAGATAGGGGGTTCGAGCAGTACTTC
TRBJ2-1	TRBV7-7	NA	NA	CASSLDFFNEQFF	TGTGCTAGCAGCTTAGACTTCTTCAATGAGCAGTTCTTC
TRBJ1-1	TRBV19	few	NA	CASSIGLFTNTEAFF	TGTGCCAGTTCTATAGGACTTTTCACGAACACTGAAGCTTTCTTT
TRBJ2-3	TRBV24-1	NA	TRBD2	CATSGRTSYTDTQYF	TGTGCCACCAGTGGTCGGACTAGTTACACAGATACGCAGTATTTT
TRBJ1-1	TRBV5-1	many	NA	CASSLVDMNTEAFF	TGCGCCAGCAGCTTAGTCGACATGAACACTGAAGCTTTCTTT
TRBJ2-7	TRBV7-9	many	NA	CASSLVGGLYEQYF	TGTGCCAGCAGCTTAGTCGGGGGGCTATACGAGCAGTACTTC
TRBJ1-1	TRBV6-5	many	TRBD1	CASRPRPGQGRWGTEAFF	TGTGCCAGCAGACCCCGACCGGGACAGGGCAGGTGGGGCACTGAAGCTTTCTTT
TRBJ2-3	TRBV3-1	NA	TRBD2	CASSRSTSQPIPDTQYF	TGTGCCAGCAGCCGGTCGACTAGCCAGCCAATTCCAGATACGCAGTATTTT
TRBJ1-2	TRBV29-1	NA	TRBD1	CSVDETGVGYTF	TGCAGCGTTGATGAGACAGGGGTTGGCTACACCTTC
TRBJ2-2	TRBV6-2/TRBV6-3	many	TRBD1	CASRGTGGTGELFF	TGTGCCAGCAGGGGGACAGGGGGCACCGGGGAGCTGTTTTTT
TRBJ1-4	TRBV4-2	medium-sized	NA	CASSQGQRFEKLFF	TGTGCCAGCAGCCAAGGACAAAGGTTTGAAAAACTGTTTTTT
TRBJ1-5	TRBV2	many	NA	CASSDGDNNQPQHF	TGTGCCAGCAGTGACGGGGACAATAATCAGCCCCAGCATTTT
TRBJ2-5	TRBV20-1	many	NA	CSARGTDQETQYF	TGCAGTGCTAGGGGGACTGATCAAGAGACCCAGTACTTC
TRBJ2-2	TRBV4-2	NA	TRBD2	CASSQGTSGSRTGELFF	TGTGCCAGCAGCCAAGGGACTAGCGGGAGTAGGACCGGGGAGCTGTTTTTT
TRBJ1-1	TRBV7-9	NA	TRBD1	CASSLGYRDRGLGTEAFF	TGTGCCAGCAGCTTAGGCTACCGGGACAGGGGGCTGGGGACTGAAGCTTTCTTT
TRBJ2-1	TRBV18	many	TRBD2	CASSPRSLAGGPDEQFF	TGTGCCAGCTCACCTAGATCACTAGCGGGGGGGCCGGATGAGCAGTTCTTC
TRBJ2-3	TRBV6-4	few	NA	CASSDSTTDTQYF	TGTGCCAGCAGTGACTCGACTACAGATACGCAGTATTTT
TRBJ2-3	TRBV16	many	TRBD2	CASSQSLAAVTDTQYF	TGTGCCAGCAGCCAATCGCTAGCGGCAGTCACAGATACGCAGTATTTT
TRBJ1-5	TRBV28	NA	NA	CASSTADSAQPQHF	TGTGCCAGCAGTACGGCGGACAGTGCTCAGCCCCAGCATTTT
TRBJ1-6	TRBV7-2	many	NA	CASSPSRAGEWGSPLHF	TGTGCCAGCAGCCCCAGTCGGGCAGGGGAGTGGGGTTCACCCCTCCACTTT
TRBJ2-3	TRBV12-3/TRBV12-4	many	NA	CASSHAAGTDTQYF	TGTGCCAGCAGCCACGCGGCGGGCACAGATACGCAGTATTTT
TRBJ1-1	TRBV7-3	many	NA	CASSFGRGNTEAFF	TGTGCCAGCAGCTTTGGGAGGGGGAACACTGAAGCTTTCTTT
TRBJ1-1	TRBV18	few	TRBD1	CASSPWDRGFTEAFF	TGTGCCAGCTCACCTTGGGACAGGGGGTTTACTGAAGCTTTCTTT
TRBJ2-6	TRBV30	many	NA	CAWSRTRGANVLTF	TGTGCCTGGAGCAGGACACGTGGGGCCAACGTCCTGACTTTC
TRBJ2-1	TRBV20-1	many	NA	CSARPSGLSEQFF	TGCAGTGCTAGACCTTCTGGGTTGAGTGAGCAGTTCTTC